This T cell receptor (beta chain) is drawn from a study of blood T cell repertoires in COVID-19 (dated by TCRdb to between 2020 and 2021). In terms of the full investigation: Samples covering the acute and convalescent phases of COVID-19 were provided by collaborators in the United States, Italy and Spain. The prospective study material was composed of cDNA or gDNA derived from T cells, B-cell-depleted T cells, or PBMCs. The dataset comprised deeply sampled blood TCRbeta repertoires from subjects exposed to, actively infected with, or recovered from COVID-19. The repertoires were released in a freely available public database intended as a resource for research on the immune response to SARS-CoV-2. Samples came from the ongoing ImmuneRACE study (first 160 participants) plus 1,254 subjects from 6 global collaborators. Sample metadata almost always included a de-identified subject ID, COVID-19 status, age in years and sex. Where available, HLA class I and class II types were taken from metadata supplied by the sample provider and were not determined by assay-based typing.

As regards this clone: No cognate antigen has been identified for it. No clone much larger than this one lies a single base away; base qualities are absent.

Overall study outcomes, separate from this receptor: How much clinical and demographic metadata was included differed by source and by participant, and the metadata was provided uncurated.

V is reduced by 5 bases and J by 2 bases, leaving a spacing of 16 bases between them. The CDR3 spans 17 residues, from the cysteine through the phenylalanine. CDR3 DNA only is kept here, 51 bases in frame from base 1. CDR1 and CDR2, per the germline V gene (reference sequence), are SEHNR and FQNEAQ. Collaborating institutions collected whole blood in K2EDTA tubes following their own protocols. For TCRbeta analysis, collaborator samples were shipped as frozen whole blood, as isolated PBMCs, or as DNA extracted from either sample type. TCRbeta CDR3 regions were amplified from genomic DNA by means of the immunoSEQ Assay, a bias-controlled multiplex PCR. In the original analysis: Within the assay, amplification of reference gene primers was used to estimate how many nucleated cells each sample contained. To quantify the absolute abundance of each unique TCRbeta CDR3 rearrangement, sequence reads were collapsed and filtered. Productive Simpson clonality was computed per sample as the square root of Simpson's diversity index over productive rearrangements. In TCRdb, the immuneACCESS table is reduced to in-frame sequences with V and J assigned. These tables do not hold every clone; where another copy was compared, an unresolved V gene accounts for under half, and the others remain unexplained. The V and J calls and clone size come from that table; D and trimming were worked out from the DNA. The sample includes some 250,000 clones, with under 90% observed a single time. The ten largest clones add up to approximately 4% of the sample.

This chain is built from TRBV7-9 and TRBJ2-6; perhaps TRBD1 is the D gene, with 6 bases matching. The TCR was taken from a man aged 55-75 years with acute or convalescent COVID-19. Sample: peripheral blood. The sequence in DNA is TGTGCCAGCAGCGCGGAAACAGGGAGTCCTGGGGCCAACGTCCTGACTTTC. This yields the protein CASSAETGSPGANVLTF. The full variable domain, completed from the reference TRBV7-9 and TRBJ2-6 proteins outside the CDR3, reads DTGVSQNPRHKITKRGQNVTFRCDPISEHNRLYWYRQTLGQGPEFLTYFQNEAQLEKSRLLSDRFSAERPKGSFSTLEIQRTEQGDSAMYLCASSAETGSPGANVLTFGAGSRLTVL.